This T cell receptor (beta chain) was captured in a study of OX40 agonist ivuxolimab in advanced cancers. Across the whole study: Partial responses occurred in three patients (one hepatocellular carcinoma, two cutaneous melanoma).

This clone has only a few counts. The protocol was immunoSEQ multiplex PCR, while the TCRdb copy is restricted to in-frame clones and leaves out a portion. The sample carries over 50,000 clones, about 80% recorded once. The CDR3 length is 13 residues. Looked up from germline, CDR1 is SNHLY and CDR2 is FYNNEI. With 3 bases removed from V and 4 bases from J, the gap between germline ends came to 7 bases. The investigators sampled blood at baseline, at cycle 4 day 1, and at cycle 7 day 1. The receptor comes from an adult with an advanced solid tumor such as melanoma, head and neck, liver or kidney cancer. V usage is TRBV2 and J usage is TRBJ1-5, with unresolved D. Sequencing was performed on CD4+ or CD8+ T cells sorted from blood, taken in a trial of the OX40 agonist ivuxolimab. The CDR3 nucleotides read TGTGCCAGCAGTGATGGCATTAATCAGCCCCAGCATTTT. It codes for CASSDGINQPQHF.